Listed below are T cell receptor beta chains from one sample, sequenced in a study of blood T cells in healthy people across ages. TCRdb analysed the 5' RACE reads with MiXCR anew, one entry per CDR3 protein. The sample shows 1.4 million to 1.5 million distinct CDR3 sequences, 35% to 45% of them seen only once. The sequenced material came from blood. Source of these receptors: a woman between 18 and 29 years old in good health. Each CDR3 is given with its conserved first and last residue. D genes are given only for firm matches. Size values are once, few and many counts, or a class for expanded clones, and some rows have none.

>-|TRBJ1-4|TRBV12-3/TRBV12-4|-
CASSPASTNEKLFF
TGTGCCAGCAGCCCGGCTTCAACTAATGAAAAACTGTTTTTT
>-|TRBJ2-1|TRBV20-1|TRBD1
CSVIHPRRDRVRTYNEQFF
TGCAGTGTAATCCACCCACGACGAGACAGGGTGAGGACTTACAATGAGCAGTTCTTC
>-|TRBJ2-3|TRBV6-1|TRBD2
CASSLSLSGSVAYF
TGTGCCAGCAGTTTGTCCCTTAGCGGGAGCGTCGCGTATTTT
>few|TRBJ2-3|TRBV7-8|TRBD2
CASSSPVGGRAETDTQYF
TGTGCCAGCAGCTCACCAGTCGGCGGGAGAGCGGAAACAGATACGCAGTATTTT
>-|TRBJ2-1|TRBV4-3|TRBD1
CASSQDLSKGQGAGDEQFF
TGCGCCAGCAGCCAAGATCTCAGTAAGGGACAGGGGGCCGGCGATGAGCAGTTCTTC
>few|TRBJ1-2|TRBV7-9|TRBD1
CASSPGQGYYGYTF
TGTGCCAGCAGCCCGGGACAGGGATACTATGGCTACACCTTC
>-|TRBJ1-2|TRBV20-1|-
CSARVDYGYTF
TGCAGTGCTAGAGTCGACTATGGCTACACCTTC
>-|TRBJ2-5|TRBV10-3|-
CAISEFIGHTFEQYF
TGTGCCATCAGTGAATTTATAGGCCACACCTTTGAGCAGTACTTC
>-|TRBJ2-2|TRBV9|-
CASSARGVTGELFF
TGTGCCAGCAGCGCTAGGGGGGTTACCGGGGAGCTGTTTTTT
>-|TRBJ1-5|TRBV7-9|-
CAGSLGAGNQPQHF
TGTGCCGGCAGCTTAGGGGCAGGCAATCAGCCCCAGCATTTT
>few|TRBJ2-3|TRBV9|-
CASSTSRDFTTDTQYF
TGTGCCAGCAGCACTTCCCGGGACTTCACCACAGATACGCAGTATTTT